One sample yielded the 20 T cell receptor beta chains listed below, sequenced in a study of shared clonotypes between healthy human individuals. Naive CD8 cells, CD45RO-negative and positively selected for CCR7, excluded terminally differentiated effector memory CD45RA+ cells. Sequenced by immunoSEQ multiplex PCR; TCRdb stores in-frame clones only, minus some. The repertoire holds hundreds of thousands of clones, with around 96% as singletons. The sample taken for sequencing was naive CD8+ T cells sorted from blood. The receptors derive from a man aged 25 to 40 in good health.

Notes on this clone: The junction departs from the called germline gene at one end, perhaps through a read error. The V and J genes are TRBV5-4 and TRBJ2-5, with 10 bases aligning to TRBD1. Germline V gene lookup returns CDR1 SGHNT and CDR2 YYREEE (reference sequence). CDR3 length: 15 amino acids. The CDR3 loop reads CASSLGDRGQETQYF. The CDR3 DNA reads TGTGCCAGCAGTTTGGGGGACAGGGGCCAAGAGACCCAGTACTTC. Based on the CDR3 plus reference TRBV5-4 and TRBJ2-5, the full variable domain is ETGVTQSPTHLIKTRGQQVTLRCSSQSGHNTVSWYQQALGQGPQFIFQYYREEENGRGNFPPRFSGLQFPNYSSELNVNALELDDSALYLCASSLGDRGQETQYFGPGTRLLVL.

This clone appeared once. The V and J genes are TRBV7-8 and TRBJ1-5; 11 bases match TRBD1. Germline trimming cut 6 bases from V and 5 bases from J; bases unmatched to any gene: 3. There are 14 residues in the CDR3. CDR1 and CDR2 from the germline V gene are SGHVS and FQNEAQ. This chain's CDR3 is CASRDRGLDQPQHF. In nucleotides, the CDR3 is TGTGCCAGCAGGGACAGGGGGCTCGATCAGCCCCAGCATTTT.

The chain recombines TRBV19 with TRBJ2-7; 12 nucleotides align to TRBD1. This CDR3 comprises 15 residues. Germline V gene lookup returns CDR1 LNHDA and CDR2 SQIVND (reference sequence). V shed 7 bases and J 3 bases; nucleotides not matched to a gene: 7. CDR3 DNA sequence: TGTGCCAGTACCCCCGGGACAGGGGGCATCTACGAGCAGTACTTC. Amino acid sequence: CASTPGTGGIYEQYF.

Note on this clone: This same CDR3 is encoded by further DNA sequences in the sample. The gene calls are TRBV29-1 and TRBJ2-5, with TRBD2 as a possible D gene (5 bases). Germline CDR1 SQVTM, CDR2 ANQGSEA. This CDR3 has 10 residues. CDR3 amino acids: CSGGQETQYF. The CDR3 DNA reads as TGCAGTGGCGGGCAAGAGACCCAGTACTTC.

The chain couples TRBV29-1 to TRBJ2-7, with D hard to call. The germline V gene encodes CDR1 SQVTM and CDR2 ANQGSEA. The V gene lost 4 bases and the J gene lost 5 bases, with 12 bases spanning the gap. CDR3 length: 12 residues. The chain's CDR3 is CSVGWGAHEQYF. CDR3 sequence (DNA): TGCAGCGTTGGGTGGGGTGCCCACGAGCAGTACTTC.

The V gene is TRBV7-9, the J gene TRBJ1-4; D unclear. There are 13 residues in the CDR3. V was cut by 4 bases and J by 8 bases, with 11 bases left in between. CDR1 and CDR2 (germline): SEHNR, FQNEAQ (reference sequence). The DNA of the CDR3 is TGTGCCAGCAGCTCACTGAGCATGGAAAAACTGTTTTTT. This codes for CASSSLSMEKLFF.

The J gene is TRBJ2-7, the V gene TRBV9, with TRBD2 matching 11 bases. This CDR3 has 16 amino acids. Germline-derived CDR1 and CDR2 are SGDLS and YYNGEE. J gave up 5 bases and V 3 bases, and 10 bases lay outside the gene matches. This CDR3 is CASSARTSGYFNEQYF. The CDR3 DNA follows: TGTGCCAGCAGCGCACGGACTAGCGGGTACTTTAACGAGCAGTACTTC. Variable domain in full (rest from reference TRBV9 and TRBJ2-7): DSGVTQTPKHLITATGQRVTLRCSPRSGDLSVYWYQQSLDQGLQFLIQYYNGEERAKGNILERFSAQQFPDLHSELNLSSLELGDSALYFCASSARTSGYFNEQYFGPGTRLTVT.

This clone was counted a single time. J is TRBJ1-1 and V is TRBV18; possibly TRBD1 for D (5 bases). Germline V gene lookup returns CDR1 KGHSH and CDR2 LQKENI. V shed 5 bases and J shed 4 bases, with 17 bases lying between them. The CDR3 loop spans 15 amino acids. The CDR3 reads CASSGLREDATEAFF. CDR3 bases: TGTGCCAGCTCAGGCCTCAGGGAGGATGCCACTGAAGCTTTCTTT.

The rearrangement uses TRBV18 and TRBJ2-7; the D gene is possibly TRBD1 (5 bases). V lost 6 bases and J 6 bases, leaving 21 bases between the germline ends. This CDR3 spans 15 amino acids. Germline lookup yields CDR1 KGHSH and CDR2 LQKENI. The CDR3 loop is CASSNRRQADGEQYF. The CDR3 DNA follows: TGTGCCAGCTCTAACAGGCGACAAGCAGACGGCGAGCAGTACTTC.

A note on this clone: The same CDR3 arises from other DNA sequences in this sample as well. This rearrangement joins TRBV11-3 to TRBJ2-3; 12 bases align to TRBD2. Trimming cost V 5 bases and J 1 base; bases outside gene matches: 4. Germline values: CDR1 SGHNT, CDR2 YENEEA. The CDR3 loop spans 16 amino acids. CDR3 sequence: CASSPRTSGGTDTQYF. CDR3 in DNA: TGTGCCAGCAGCCCACGGACTAGCGGGGGCACAGATACGCAGTATTTT.

The chain recombines TRBV7-9 with TRBJ2-1; TRBD2 matches 13 bases. CDR1 and CDR2 (germline): SEHNR, FQNEAQ (reference sequence). The junction had 6 bases not matched to a gene; V was cut back by 1 base and J by 0 bases. This CDR3 spans 19 amino acids. The CDR3 DNA follows: TGTGCCAGCAGCTTAGAACTAGCGGGAGGGCCCGGCTCCTACAATGAGCAGTTCTTC. It translates to CASSLELAGGPGSYNEQFF.

J is TRBJ2-2 and V is TRBV29-1; unclear D gene. CDR3 length equals 12 residues. Germline lookup yields CDR1 SQVTM and CDR2 ANQGSEA. The V end was cut by 3 bases, the J end by 7 bases, with 9 bases between. The CDR3 here is CSVEPQNGELFF. The CDR3 bases are TGCAGCGTTGAGCCCCAGAACGGGGAGCTGTTTTTT.

The chain recombines TRBV5-1 with TRBJ2-3; D unresolved. Germline V lookup: CDR1 SGHRS, CDR2 YFSETQ. V gave up 1 base and J gave up 2 bases, with 14 bases separating them. This CDR3 comprises 16 residues. CDR3 DNA sequence: TGCGCCAGCAGCTTGATCCTCACAGCGCTCACAGATACGCAGTATTTT. Residues: CASSLILTALTDTQYF.

The rearrangement joins TRBV9 to TRBJ2-3; the D is unclear. Germline assignment: CDR1 SGDLS and CDR2 YYNGEE. V gave up 0 bases and J gave up 6 bases, with 8 bases separating them. The CDR3 is made up of 13 amino acids. The CDR3 spells CASSVAPADTQYF. CDR3 nucleotide sequence: TGTGCCAGCAGCGTAGCCCCAGCGGATACGCAGTATTTT.

This chain joins TRBV5-4 and TRBJ2-1; unclear D gene. The V gene lost 4 bases and the J gene lost 4 bases, with 6 bases spanning the gap. The CDR3 is made up of 12 amino acids. In germline, CDR1 is SGHNT, CDR2 YYREEE (reference sequence). The CDR3 sequence is CASSIQYNEQFF. Here the CDR3 DNA reads TGTGCCAGCAGCATTCAGTACAATGAGCAGTTCTTC.

This clone was seen a single time. Written as DNA, the CDR3 is TGTGCCAGCCTAGGGGGAGAAAACGCGAACACCGGGGAGCTGTTTTTT. Encoded protein: CASLGGENANTGELFF. The rearrangement joins TRBV7-9 to TRBJ2-2; perhaps TRBD1 as D (6 bases). The V end was cut by 8 bases, the J end by 0 bases, with 16 bases between. CDR1 and CDR2 from the germline V gene are SEHNR and FQNEAQ (reference sequence). The CDR3 is 16 residues long.

The chain carries TRBV7-9 and TRBJ2-7; D remains unclear. V dropped 4 bases and J dropped 0 bases, with 7 bases sitting between them. The V gene's germline CDR1 is SEHNR and CDR2 FQNEAQ (reference sequence). The CDR3 has 13 residues. Written as DNA, the CDR3 is TGTGCCAGCAGCTCCTGGAGCTCCTACGAGCAGTACTTC. Translating it yields CASSSWSSYEQYF.

This chain connects TRBV5-8 to TRBJ2-2; unclear D gene. The CDR3 contains 15 residues. In germline, CDR1 is SGHTS, CDR2 YDEGEE. V lost 3 bases, J lost 6 bases, and 15 bases lay in between. The CDR3 loop reads CASSSVNIVAGELFF. The DNA for the CDR3 is TGTGCCAGCAGCTCGGTAAACATTGTAGCCGGGGAGCTGTTTTTT. Drawing the rest from reference TRBV5-8 and TRBJ2-2, the complete variable domain is EAGVTQSPTHLIKTRGQQATLRCSPISGHTSVYWYQQALGLGLQFLLWYDEGEERNRGNFPPRFSGRQFPNYSSELNVNALELEDSALYLCASSSVNIVAGELFFGEGSRLTVL.

J is TRBJ2-7 and V is TRBV19; 7 positions match TRBD1. CDR1 is LNHDA and CDR2 is SQIVND in the germline V gene (reference sequence). The CDR3 is 15 amino acids. With 3 bases clipped from V and 0 bases from J, the junction kept 5 bases outside the gene matches. CDR3 amino acids: CASSIRQGTSYEQYF. CDR3 DNA: TGTGCCAGTAGTATCCGACAGGGCACCTCCTACGAGCAGTACTTC.

This chain uses TRBV27 with TRBJ2-1, with D unresolved. This CDR3 is 15 amino acids long. Germline values: CDR1 MNHEY, CDR2 SMNVEV (reference sequence). The V gene lost 6 bases and the J gene lost 1 base, with 13 bases spanning the gap. The chain's CDR3 is CASSPLDGSYNEQFF. The CDR3 DNA reads TGTGCCAGCAGCCCCCTTGACGGATCCTACAATGAGCAGTTCTTC.